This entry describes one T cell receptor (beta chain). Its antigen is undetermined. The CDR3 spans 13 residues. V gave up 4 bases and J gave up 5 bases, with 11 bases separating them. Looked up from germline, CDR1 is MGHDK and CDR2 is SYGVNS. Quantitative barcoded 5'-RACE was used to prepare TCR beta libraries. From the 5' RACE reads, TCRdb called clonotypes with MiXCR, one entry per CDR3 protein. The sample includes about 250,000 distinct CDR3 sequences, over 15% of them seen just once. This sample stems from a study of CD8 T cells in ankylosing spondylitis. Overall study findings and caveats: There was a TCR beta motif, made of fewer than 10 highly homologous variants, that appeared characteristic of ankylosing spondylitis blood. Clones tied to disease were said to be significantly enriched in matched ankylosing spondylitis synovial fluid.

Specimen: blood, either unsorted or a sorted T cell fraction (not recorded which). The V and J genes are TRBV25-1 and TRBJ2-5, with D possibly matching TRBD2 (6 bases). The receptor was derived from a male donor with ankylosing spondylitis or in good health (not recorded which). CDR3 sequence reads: CASSVTSPETQYF. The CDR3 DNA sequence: TGTGCCAGCAGTGTGACTAGTCCCGAGACCCAGTACTTC.